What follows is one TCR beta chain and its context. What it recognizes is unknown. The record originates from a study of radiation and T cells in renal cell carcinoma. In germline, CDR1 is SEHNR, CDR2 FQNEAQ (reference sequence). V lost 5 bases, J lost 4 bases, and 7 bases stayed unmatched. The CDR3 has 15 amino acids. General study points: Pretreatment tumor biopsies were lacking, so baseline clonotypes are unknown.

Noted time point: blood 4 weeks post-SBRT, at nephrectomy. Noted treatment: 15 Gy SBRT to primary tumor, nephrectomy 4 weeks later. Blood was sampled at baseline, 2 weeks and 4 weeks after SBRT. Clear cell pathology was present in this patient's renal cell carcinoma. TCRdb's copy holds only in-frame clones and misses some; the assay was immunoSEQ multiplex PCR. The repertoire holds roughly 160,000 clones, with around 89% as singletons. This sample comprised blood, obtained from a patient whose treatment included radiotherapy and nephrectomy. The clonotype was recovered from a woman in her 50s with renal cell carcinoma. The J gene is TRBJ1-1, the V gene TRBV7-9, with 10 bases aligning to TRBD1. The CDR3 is CASSPRTGGVTEAFF. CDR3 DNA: TGTGCCAGCAGCCCCCGGACAGGGGGAGTCACTGAAGCTTTCTTT.